The text below deals with one T cell receptor beta chain. The sample is drawn from a study of T cell changes during pregnancy in multiple sclerosis. Profiling relied on immunoSEQ multiplex PCR, and the TCRdb table lists in-frame clones only, not all of them. The sample consists of more than 30,000 clones, 85% to 95% of them appearing once. Germline assignment: CDR1 SGDLS and CDR2 YYNGEE. The CDR3 is 17 residues long. Trimming cost V 4 bases and J 1 base, with 20 bases left between them. The receptor's source is a female donor with multiple sclerosis, enrolled in a pregnancy study. The material was CD8+ T cells from peripheral blood mononuclear cells, obtained in the third trimester of pregnancy. J is TRBJ1-1 and V is TRBV9, with a possible D match to TRBD1 (5 bases). CDR3 loop: CASSPTGGQASNTEAFF. The CDR3 DNA sequence: TGTGCCAGCAGCCCCACAGGTGGTCAGGCGTCGAACACTGAAGCTTTCTTT. The full variable domain, its missing parts supplied by reference TRBV9 and TRBJ1-1, is DSGVTQTPKHLITATGQRVTLRCSPRSGDLSVYWYQQSLDQGLQFLIQYYNGEERAKGNILERFSAQQFPDLHSELNLSSLELGDSALYFCASSPTGGQASNTEAFFGQGTRLTVV.